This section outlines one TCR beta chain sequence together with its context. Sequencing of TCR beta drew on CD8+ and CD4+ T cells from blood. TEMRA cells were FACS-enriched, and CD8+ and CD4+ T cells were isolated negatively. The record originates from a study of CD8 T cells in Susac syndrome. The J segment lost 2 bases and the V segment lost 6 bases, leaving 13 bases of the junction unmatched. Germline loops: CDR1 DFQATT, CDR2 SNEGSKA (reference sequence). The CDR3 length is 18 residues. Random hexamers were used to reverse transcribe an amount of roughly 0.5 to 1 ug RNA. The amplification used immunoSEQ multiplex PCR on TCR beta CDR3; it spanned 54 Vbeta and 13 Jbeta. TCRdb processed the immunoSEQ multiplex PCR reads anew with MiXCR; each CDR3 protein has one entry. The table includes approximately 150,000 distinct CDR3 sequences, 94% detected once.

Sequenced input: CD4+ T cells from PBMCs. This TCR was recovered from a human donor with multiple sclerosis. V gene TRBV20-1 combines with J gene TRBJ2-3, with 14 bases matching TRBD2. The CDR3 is CSAPSRLAGGFFTDTQYF. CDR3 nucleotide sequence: TGCAGTGCCCCCTCCAGACTAGCGGGAGGGTTCTTCACAGATACGCAGTATTTT.